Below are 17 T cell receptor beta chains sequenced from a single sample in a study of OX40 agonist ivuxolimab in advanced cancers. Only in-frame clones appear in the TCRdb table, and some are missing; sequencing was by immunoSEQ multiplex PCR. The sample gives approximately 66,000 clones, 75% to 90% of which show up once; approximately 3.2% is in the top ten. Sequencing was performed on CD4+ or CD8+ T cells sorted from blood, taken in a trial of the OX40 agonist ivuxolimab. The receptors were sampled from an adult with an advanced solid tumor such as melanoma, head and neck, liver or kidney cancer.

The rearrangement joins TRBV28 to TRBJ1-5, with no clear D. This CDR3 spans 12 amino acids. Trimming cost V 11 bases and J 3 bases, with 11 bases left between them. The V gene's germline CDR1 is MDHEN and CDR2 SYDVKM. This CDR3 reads CAGRRANQPQHF. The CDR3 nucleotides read TGTGCCGGTCGACGGGCCAATCAGCCCCAGCATTTT.

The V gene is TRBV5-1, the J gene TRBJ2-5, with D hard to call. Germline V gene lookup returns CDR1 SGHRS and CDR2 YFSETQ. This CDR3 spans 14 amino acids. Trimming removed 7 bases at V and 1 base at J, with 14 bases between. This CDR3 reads CASGKSPPQETQYF. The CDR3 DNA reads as TGCGCCAGCGGGAAGTCCCCCCCCCAAGAGACCCAGTACTTC.

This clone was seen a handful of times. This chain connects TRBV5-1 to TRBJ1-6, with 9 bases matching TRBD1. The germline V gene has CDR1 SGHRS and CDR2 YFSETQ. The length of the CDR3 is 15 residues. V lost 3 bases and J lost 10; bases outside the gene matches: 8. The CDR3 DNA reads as TGCGCCAGCAGCTCTTTACCGGGACAGGGATCACCCCTCCACTTT. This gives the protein CASSSLPGQGSPLHF.

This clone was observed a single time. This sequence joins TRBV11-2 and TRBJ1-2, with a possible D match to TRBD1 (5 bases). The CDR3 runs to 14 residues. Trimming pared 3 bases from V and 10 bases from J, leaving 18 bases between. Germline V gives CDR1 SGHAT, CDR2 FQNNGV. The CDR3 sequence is CASSFDGGGPSYTF. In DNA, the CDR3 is TGTGCCAGCAGCTTTGACGGGGGGGGACCTTCCTACACCTTC. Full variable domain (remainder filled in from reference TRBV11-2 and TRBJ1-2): EAGVAQSPRYKIIEKRQSVAFWCNPISGHATLYWYQQILGQGPKLLIQFQNNGVVDDSQLPKDRFSAERLKGVDSTLKIQPAKLEDSAVYLCASSFDGGGPSYTFGSGTRLTVV.

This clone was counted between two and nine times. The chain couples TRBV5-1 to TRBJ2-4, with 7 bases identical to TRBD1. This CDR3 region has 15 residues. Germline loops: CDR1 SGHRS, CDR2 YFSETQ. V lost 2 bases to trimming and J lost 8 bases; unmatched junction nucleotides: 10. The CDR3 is CASSFRQGEGDIQYF. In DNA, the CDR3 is TGCGCCAGCAGCTTTCGACAGGGAGAGGGAGACATTCAGTACTTC.

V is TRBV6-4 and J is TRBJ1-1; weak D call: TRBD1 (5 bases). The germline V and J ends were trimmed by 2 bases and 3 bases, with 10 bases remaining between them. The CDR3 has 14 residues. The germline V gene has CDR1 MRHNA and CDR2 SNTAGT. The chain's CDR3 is CASSDVQGYTEAFF. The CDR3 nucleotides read TGTGCCAGCAGTGACGTCCAGGGATACACTGAAGCTTTCTTT.

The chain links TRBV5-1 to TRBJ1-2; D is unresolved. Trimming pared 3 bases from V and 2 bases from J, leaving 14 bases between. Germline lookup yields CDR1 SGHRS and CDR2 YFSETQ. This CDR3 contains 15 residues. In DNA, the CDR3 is TGCGCCAGCAGCTGGGGAGTCGGTGGGAACTATGGCTACACCTTC. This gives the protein CASSWGVGGNYGYTF.

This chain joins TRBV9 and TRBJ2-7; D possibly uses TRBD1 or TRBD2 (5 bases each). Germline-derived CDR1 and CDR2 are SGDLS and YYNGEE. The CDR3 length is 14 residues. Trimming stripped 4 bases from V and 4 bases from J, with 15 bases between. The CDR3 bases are TGTGCCAGCAGCATTGACAGCGGAGCTTACGAGCAGTACTTC. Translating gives CASSIDSGAYEQYF.

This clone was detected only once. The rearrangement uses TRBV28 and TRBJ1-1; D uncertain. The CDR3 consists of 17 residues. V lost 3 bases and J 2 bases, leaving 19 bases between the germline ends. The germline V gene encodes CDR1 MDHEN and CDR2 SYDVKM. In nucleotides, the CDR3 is TGTGCCAGCAGTTTCAGGTATTGGGCCCAACTTAACACTGAAGCTTTCTTT. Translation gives CASSFRYWAQLNTEAFF.

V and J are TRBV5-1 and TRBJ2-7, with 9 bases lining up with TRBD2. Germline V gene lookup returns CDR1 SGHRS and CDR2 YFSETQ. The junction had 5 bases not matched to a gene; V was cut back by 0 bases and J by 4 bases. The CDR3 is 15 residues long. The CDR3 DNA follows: TGCGCCAGCAGCTTGGAGGCGGGGGGGAAGTACGAGCAGTACTTC. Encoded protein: CASSLEAGGKYEQYF.

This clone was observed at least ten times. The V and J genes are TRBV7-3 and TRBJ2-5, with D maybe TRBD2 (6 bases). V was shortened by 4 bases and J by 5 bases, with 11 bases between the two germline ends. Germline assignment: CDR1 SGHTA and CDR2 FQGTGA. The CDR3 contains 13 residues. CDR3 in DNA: TGTGCCAGCAGCTCGGACTACTTGGAGACCCAGTACTTC. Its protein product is CASSSDYLETQYF.

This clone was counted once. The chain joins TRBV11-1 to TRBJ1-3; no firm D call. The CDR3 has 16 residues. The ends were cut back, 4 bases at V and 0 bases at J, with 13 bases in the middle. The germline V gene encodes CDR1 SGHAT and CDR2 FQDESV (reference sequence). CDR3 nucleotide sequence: TGTGCCAGCAGCTCCCGGACGTTGGACTCTGGAAACACCATATATTTT. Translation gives CASSSRTLDSGNTIYF.

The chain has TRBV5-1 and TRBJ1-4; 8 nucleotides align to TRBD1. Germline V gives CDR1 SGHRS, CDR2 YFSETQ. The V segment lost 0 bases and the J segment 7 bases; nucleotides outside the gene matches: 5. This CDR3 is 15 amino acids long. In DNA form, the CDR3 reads TGCGCCAGCAGCTTGGGGGGCAGGGGGCCTGAAAAACTGTTTTTT. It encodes CASSLGGRGPEKLFF.

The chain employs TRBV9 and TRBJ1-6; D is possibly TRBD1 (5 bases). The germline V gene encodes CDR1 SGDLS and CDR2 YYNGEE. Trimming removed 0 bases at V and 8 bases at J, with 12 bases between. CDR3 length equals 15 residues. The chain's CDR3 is CASSVDGGEYSPLHF. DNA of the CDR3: TGTGCCAGCAGCGTAGATGGGGGGGAGTATTCACCCCTCCACTTT.

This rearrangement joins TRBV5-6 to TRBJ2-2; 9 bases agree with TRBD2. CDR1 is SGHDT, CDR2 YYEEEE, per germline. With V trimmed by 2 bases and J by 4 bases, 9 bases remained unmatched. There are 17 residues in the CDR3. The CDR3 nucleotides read TGTGCCAGCAGCTTAATTGGGGTGACTAGCGGCACCGGGGAGCTGTTTTTT. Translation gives CASSLIGVTSGTGELFF.

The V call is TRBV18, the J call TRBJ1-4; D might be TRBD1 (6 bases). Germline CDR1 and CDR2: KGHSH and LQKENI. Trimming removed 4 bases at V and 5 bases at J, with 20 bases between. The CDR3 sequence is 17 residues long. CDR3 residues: CASSRNAPRRGNEKLFF. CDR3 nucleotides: TGTGCCAGCTCACGAAACGCACCAAGGAGGGGGAATGAAAAACTGTTTTTT.

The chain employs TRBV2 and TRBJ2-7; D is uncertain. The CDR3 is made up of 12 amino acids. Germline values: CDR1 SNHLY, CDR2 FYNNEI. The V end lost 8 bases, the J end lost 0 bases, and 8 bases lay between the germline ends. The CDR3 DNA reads TGTGCCAGCCAGCTTAGCTCCTACGAGCAGTACTTC. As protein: CASQLSSYEQYF.